This record concerns one T cell receptor (beta chain) sequence. Other DNA variants within this sample encode the same CDR3. Germline CDR1 is SGHTA and CDR2 is FQGNSA. V dropped 1 base and J dropped 1 base, with 7 bases sitting between them. This CDR3 comprises 14 residues. This sample is drawn from a study of cytomegalovirus exposure and HLA in healthy donors. This PCR relied on a set of 60 Vbeta primers and 13 Jbeta primers. Measured with immunoSEQ multiplex PCR; TCRdb has only the in-frame clones, and not every one. The data hold around 160,000 clones, with roughly 88% observed a single time. The sequence was obtained from a man aged 18-30 years in good health and CMV-seropositive. The sequenced material came from PBMCs. V and J are TRBV7-2 and TRBJ1-1; D not resolved. The CDR3 is CASSLGPGNTEAFF. CDR3 DNA sequence: TGTGCCAGCAGCTTAGGTCCAGGGAACACTGAAGCTTTCTTT.